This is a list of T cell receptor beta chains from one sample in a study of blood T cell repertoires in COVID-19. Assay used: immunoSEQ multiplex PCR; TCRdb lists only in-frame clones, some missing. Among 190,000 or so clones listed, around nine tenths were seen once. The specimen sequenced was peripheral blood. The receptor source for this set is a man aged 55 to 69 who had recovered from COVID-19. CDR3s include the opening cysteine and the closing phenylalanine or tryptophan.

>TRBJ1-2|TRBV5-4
CASSFERGPFYGYTF
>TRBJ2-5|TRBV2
CASSESGAGGVGETQYF
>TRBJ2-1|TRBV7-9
CASSLDTGGLRGYNEQFF
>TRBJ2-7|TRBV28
CASSSGTSGRMYEQYF
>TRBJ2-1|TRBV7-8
CASNPTGSYNEQFF
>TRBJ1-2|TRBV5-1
CASSLATGANYGYTF
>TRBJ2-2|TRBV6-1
CASSSGYTGELFF
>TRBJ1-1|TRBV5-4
CASSFPDRVDTEAFF
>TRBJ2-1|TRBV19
CASRGAGGYNEQFF
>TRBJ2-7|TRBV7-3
CASSLGGLADYEQYF
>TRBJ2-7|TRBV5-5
CASSLQGQGGYEQYF
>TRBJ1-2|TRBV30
CAWTLDGVGYTF
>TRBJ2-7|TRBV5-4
CASSPEPGTRSGEQYF
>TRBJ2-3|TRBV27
CASSLSLAGPISSTDTQYF
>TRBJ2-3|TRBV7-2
CASSLKAGGSQDTQYF
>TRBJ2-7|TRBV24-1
CATSDGVSSGYEQYF
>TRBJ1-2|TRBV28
CASMANYGYTF
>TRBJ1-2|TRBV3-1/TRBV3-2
CASSLNREGYTF
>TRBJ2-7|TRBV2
CASRPGVFGEQYF
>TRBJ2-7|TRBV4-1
CASSQGNSGGDEQYF
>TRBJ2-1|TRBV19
CATLQGRGGDEQFF
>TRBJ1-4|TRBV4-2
CASSQATGTGNEKLFF
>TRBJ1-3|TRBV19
CASTENPGGNTIYF
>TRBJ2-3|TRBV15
CATSYQSGVGTDTQYF
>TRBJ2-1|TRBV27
CASSPSGQGSYNEQFF
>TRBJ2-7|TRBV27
CASSLWAGSSYEQYF
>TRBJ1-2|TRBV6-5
CASRGGTGVGYTF
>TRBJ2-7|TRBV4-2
CASSQDGGLGEQYF
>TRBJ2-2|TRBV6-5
CASSLAGAGTGELFF
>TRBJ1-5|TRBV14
CASSQARGGPQHF
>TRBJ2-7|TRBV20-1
CSASQIHRGSDEQYF